This T cell receptor beta chain was profiled in a study of blood T cells in healthy people across ages (dated by TCRdb to between 2014 and 2017). Turning to the overall study: In model experiments, template switching captured about one uniquely barcoded TCR beta cDNA molecule for every two T cells. Age-related changes in TCR beta repertoire diversity were measured in the study by deep sequencing normalized with unique cDNA molecular identifiers. Two additional independent replicas of 1 million unique cDNA reads from the same blood draw were analyzed for two donors (one aged 18 to 29 and one aged 80 or older). Donors were grouped into four age groups: young (average approximately 15 years), middle-aged (roughly 40), aged (approximately 67) and long-lived (just over 80). To avoid experimental bias, donors of different ages were distributed randomly across sequencing lanes. The investigation overall reported the following: Estimates of total diversity based on one million sequenced T cells were considered lower bounds and underestimates. Compared with the aged group, the long-lived group had more naive CD4+ T cells, fewer expanded clones and increased TCR diversity, suggesting age selection. The percentage of naive T cells measured by flow cytometry correlated strongly with observed TCR beta diversity. Conclusive comparison of naive and antigen-experienced compartments was prevented by the profiling of bulk unsorted PBMCs. The CMV infection status of donors was not known, potentially confounding age-related changes in expanded clonotypes. Observed TCR beta diversity per million T cells fell roughly linearly with age, and a significant reduction was already apparent by age around 39.

Library creation used 5' RACE. The listed sequencing device is Illumina HiSeq 2500. A second about 7 to 11 cycle PCR used a sample-barcoded 5' primer and a J-beta primer mix. Each TCR beta cDNA molecule received a unique molecular identifier from a template-switch 5' adaptor carrying 12 random nucleotides. At least 2.5 million CDR3-containing paired-end reads were obtained from each sample. First-strand cDNA was synthesized from all RNA with the Mint cDNA synthesis kit, primed by a TRBC-specific oligonucleotide. All cDNA was treated with uracil-DNA glycosylase and then went through a first 18-cycle PCR with the universal primers M1SS and BC2_uni_R. Per the source publication's procedure: For normalization, 1 million high-quality reads, each with a distinct molecular identifier, were randomly selected from each sample. Instead of being binned into consensus sequences, reads that shared molecular identifiers were thrown out. CDR3 identification, clonotype clustering and error correction used MiTCR with a Q25 quality threshold and the strictest error-elimination algorithm. A nonparametric unseen species model using Euler transformation provided a lower-bound estimate of total TCR beta diversity. Through fastp at Q25 and MiXCR, TCRdb rebuilt clones from the public reads, retaining in-frame beta chains. Every distinct CDR3 protein forms one entry, paired with its most common genes and DNA. The V and J calls follow TCRdb's processing rather than the paper's. In all, the sample holds about 580,000 distinct CDR3 sequences, and roughly 43% of those were seen once. The ten top clones hold about 26% of the sample.

Systemically healthy Caucasian individuals from Russia, 35 to 40 in total and aged about 6 to 95 years, were included as donors. Each donor gave about 9.2 milliliters of peripheral blood, drawn into EDTA-treated Vacutainer tubes. PBMCs were isolated by Ficoll-Paque density-gradient centrifugation, with at least 6 million obtained per sample. Trizol reagent was used to extract total RNA from the PBMCs, yielding at least 5 micrograms per sample. For every donor, an aliquot of PBMCs went through flow cytometry to measure the percentages of naive CD45RAhigh/CD27high T cells. In the case of this clonotype: This clone's antigen is unknown. No much larger clone exists at a distance of one base, and base qualities are not known.

Trimming accounts for 0 bases at V and 1 base at J, while the number of junction bases matched to no gene is 5. Reading the germline V gene gives CDR1 SGHRS and CDR2 YFSETQ. The CDR3 covers 16 residues, taking in both the cysteine and the phenylalanine. Here the CDR3 DNA is all that survives: 48 bases in frame from base 1. Recombination linked TRBV5-1 to TRBJ2-5, with TRBD2 matching 8 junction bases. This TCR derives from an elderly man in good health. Sequenced sample: blood. The encoded CDR3 is CASSLVGGGRQETQYF. Read as DNA, the sequence is TGCGCCAGCAGCTTGGTTGGCGGGGGGCGCCAAGAGACCCAGTACTTC.